The sequence of this T cell receptor (beta chain) was determined in a study of follicular helper T cells after annual influenza vaccination. Overall study findings and caveats: Productive TCRB sequences came from only roughly 10-20% of cells.

The time point was: 2015-2016 season, 7 days after influenza vaccination. Each time point used about 35 to 110 mL of blood. Profiling relied on immunoSEQ multiplex PCR, and the TCRdb table lists in-frame clones only, not all of them. The repertoire holds more than 4,000 clones, with around 82% as singletons. Germline CDR1 SGHRS, CDR2 YFSETQ. V shed 3 bases, J shed 2 bases, and the junction held 8 bases outside the gene matches. This CDR3 is 15 amino acids long. Remarks on this clone: Its antigen is not known.

This chain connects TRBV5-1 to TRBJ2-7; 7 bases agree with TRBD1. The sample was CXCR5+ CD38- circulating T follicular helper cells from blood, taken 7 days after influenza vaccination. This sample's subset: circulating Tfh, non-naive CD4+CXCR5+PD-1+ (ICOS+CD38+ or ICOS-CD38-). The clonotype originates from an adult who received the influenza vaccine. Here the CDR3 reads CASSSPRTGAYEQYF. As DNA, the CDR3 is TGCGCCAGCAGCTCCCCCCGGACAGGAGCCTACGAGCAGTACTTC.